The rows below give T cell receptor beta chains drawn from one sample of a study of human T cells and chemical hapten exposure. TCRdb re-called the RACE reads through MiXCR, storing one row per CDR3 protein. The sample contains tens of thousands of distinct CDR3 sequences, about 9.3% of which appear only once. Specimen: whole blood, collected in connection with sensitization to the hapten diphenylcyclopropenone (DPC). These receptors originate from a woman in her thirties or forties with alopecia areata. Some clones in this sample may be carry-over from other donors' samples. Both conserved end residues are part of each CDR3. The D gene is left open where the match is weak. Clone size is stated in some rows and not others, as once, few, many or a class when expanded.

>TRBJ1-6|NA|few|TRBV11-2
TGTGCCAGCAGCTTCCGGGGAATGGGGAATTCACCCCTCCACTTT
CASSFRGMGNSPLHF
>TRBJ2-3|TRBD2|few|TRBV3-1
TGTGCCAGCAGCCAGCGGGGGGGCCGAGATACGCAGTATTTT
CASSQRGGRDTQYF
>TRBJ1-1|NA|NA|TRBV18
TGTGCCAGCTCACCACCGCTCAAGGGGAGGAGGACTGAAGCTTTCTTT
CASSPPLKGRRTEAFF
>TRBJ1-1|NA|NA|TRBV5-1
TGCGCCAGCAGCTTGGAGTCGCAGGCCGTCTTTGTGACTGAAGCTTTCTTT
CASSLESQAVFVTEAFF
>TRBJ2-2|TRBD2|NA|TRBV4-1
TGCGCCAGCAGCCAAGATCCCGGGGGGGGCCTCACCGGGGAGCTGTTTTTT
CASSQDPGGGLTGELFF
>TRBJ2-7|NA|many|TRBV20-1
TGCAGTGCCGATAGAGGGCTATCCTACGAGCAGTACTTC
CSADRGLSYEQYF
>TRBJ1-6|NA|many|TRBV12-3/TRBV12-4
TGTGCCAGCAGTTTCTCCCTTTTTAATTCACCCCTCCACTTT
CASSFSLFNSPLHF
>TRBJ2-1|NA|NA|TRBV11-3
TGTGCCAGCAGCCCATCTTCCCTAGCGATCGCTGAGCAGTTCTTC
CASSPSSLAIAEQFF
>TRBJ2-3|TRBD1|NA|TRBV5-1
TGCGCCAGCAGCTTGGCCGGGACAGGGAGTGATACGCAGTATTTT
CASSLAGTGSDTQYF
>TRBJ2-7|TRBD2|NA|TRBV7-8
TGTGCCAGCAGCGAACAGGGACTAGCCTACGAGCAGTACTTC
CASSEQGLAYEQYF
>TRBJ2-2|NA|few|TRBV7-2
TGTGCCAGCAGCTTAGGCGGGGTAGTCACCGGGGAGCTGTTTTTT
CASSLGGVVTGELFF
>TRBJ1-6|TRBD1|NA|TRBV9
TGTGCCAGCAGCGTAACAGGGGTGGATTCACCCCTCCACTTT
CASSVTGVDSPLHF
>TRBJ1-5|TRBD1|many|TRBV3-1
TGTGCCAGCAACAGGGGGAATCAGCCCCAGCATTTT
CASNRGNQPQHF
>TRBJ2-7|NA|many|TRBV12-3/TRBV12-4
TGTGCCAGCAGTTTAGGCAGGGGCCCATTCCTTGAGCAGTACTTC
CASSLGRGPFLEQYF
>TRBJ2-1|TRBD2|many|TRBV20-1
TGCAGTGCTGATACTAGCGGGTCCTACAATGAGCAGTTCTTC
CSADTSGSYNEQFF
>TRBJ1-1|NA|many|TRBV6-1
TGTGCCAGCAGGAATATAATGAACACTGAAGCTTTCTTT
CASRNIMNTEAFF
>TRBJ2-2|TRBD2|many|TRBV5-1
TGCGCCAGCAGCCATCCGGGACTAGGTTCATCCGGGGAGCTGTTTTTT
CASSHPGLGSSGELFF
>TRBJ2-7|NA|NA|TRBV28
TGTGCCAGCCTCACCGAGGGGGACGAGCAGTACTTC
CASLTEGDEQYF
>TRBJ2-7|NA|NA|TRBV29-1
TGCAGCGCTCAGGGGGGACAGAACAACGAGCAGTACTTC
CSAQGGQNNEQYF
>TRBJ1-6|NA|NA|TRBV6-2/TRBV6-3
TGTGCCAGCAGTGACGTTAATTCACCCCTCCACTTT
CASSDVNSPLHF
>TRBJ2-1|TRBD1|NA|TRBV6-6
TGTGCCAACAGCTCGGGGACAGGGATCCGCAATGAGCAGTTCTTC
CANSSGTGIRNEQFF
>TRBJ2-6|NA|many|TRBV7-8
TGTGCCAGCAGCTTAAGCACTGGGGCCAACGTCCTGACTTTC
CASSLSTGANVLTF
>TRBJ1-1|NA|many|TRBV11-3
TGTGCCAGCAGCTTAGACGGGGGGGCTGAAGCTTTCTTT
CASSLDGGAEAFF
>TRBJ2-5|NA|few|TRBV7-2
TGTGCCAGCAACTCCGGCGCCCGGGGGCAAGAGACCCAGTACTTC
CASNSGARGQETQYF
>TRBJ1-1|NA|NA|TRBV6-4
TGTGCCAGCAGAGCCACAGAGAACACTGAAGCTTTCTTT
CASRATENTEAFF
>TRBJ2-7|NA|NA|TRBV9
TGTGCCAGCAGCCCCGAGACAGGCCCTGTCTACGAGCAGTACTTC
CASSPETGPVYEQYF
>TRBJ2-3|TRBD1|few|TRBV2
TGTGCCAGCAGTCCCGGGACAGCTAGCACAGATACGCAGTATTTT
CASSPGTASTDTQYF
>TRBJ2-3|NA|NA|TRBV5-1
TGCGCCAGCAGCTCCCAACGTCCCCGCACAGATACGCAGTATTTT
CASSSQRPRTDTQYF
>TRBJ1-1|NA|many|TRBV20-1
TGCAGTGCTAGAGTGAGGTCGGGGAACACTGAAGCTTTCTTT
CSARVRSGNTEAFF
>TRBJ2-4|TRBD1|many|TRBV7-9
TGTGCCAGCAGCTCACGGACAGGACAATTAGCCAAAAACATTCAGTACTTC
CASSSRTGQLAKNIQYF
>TRBJ1-1|NA|many|TRBV6-1
TGTGCCAGCAGTGAAAATACAGGGAAGACTGAAGCTTTCTTT
CASSENTGKTEAFF
>TRBJ2-3|NA|many|TRBV18
TGTGCCAGCTCACCACTAGGGTCAGTCGGGTATTTT
CASSPLGSVGYF
>TRBJ1-3|NA|NA|TRBV5-4
TGTGCCAGCAGCTTGAGATTCGGAGGGAGGTCTGGAAACACCATATATTTT
CASSLRFGGRSGNTIYF
>TRBJ2-7|NA|few|TRBV29-1
TGCAGCGTTTCGACCTACGGTTCCTACGAGCAGTACTTC
CSVSTYGSYEQYF
>TRBJ2-7|NA|NA|TRBV28
TGTGCCAGCAGTTTCCCCGGTCACCCCTACGAGCAGTACTTC
CASSFPGHPYEQYF
>TRBJ1-1|TRBD1|many|TRBV6-1
TGTGCCAGCAGTGGGGACAGGGGTAGCCCGGCTGAAGCTTTCTTT
CASSGDRGSPAEAFF
>TRBJ2-2|NA|few|TRBV20-1
TGCAGTGCTAATAATGGCAGGGCCTCCACCGGGGAGCTGTTTTTT
CSANNGRASTGELFF
>TRBJ1-6|NA|many|TRBV4-3
TGCGCCAGCAGCCGAGCTATGGGGGCTTATAATTCACCCCTCCACTTT
CASSRAMGAYNSPLHF
>TRBJ1-2|NA|few|TRBV12-3/TRBV12-4
TGTGCCAGCAGTTTAGCCGGTACCCCTGGGTACACCTTC
CASSLAGTPGYTF
>TRBJ2-2|NA|few|TRBV6-1
TGTGCCAGCAATGTTCAGGCGAACACCGGGGAGCTGTTTTTT
CASNVQANTGELFF
>TRBJ2-1|NA|NA|TRBV9
TGTGCCAGCAGCACTTCGGACAACATCTACAATGAGCAGTTCTTC
CASSTSDNIYNEQFF
>TRBJ2-5|NA|few|TRBV4-1
TGCGCCAGCAGCCAAGAGCGGACACTGGAGGAGACCCAGTACTTC
CASSQERTLEETQYF
>TRBJ2-5|NA|many|TRBV4-2
TGTGCCAGCAGCCAAGATAGTCGGGGAGGCCAAGAGACCCAGTACTTC
CASSQDSRGGQETQYF
>TRBJ1-2|NA|many|TRBV7-9
TGTGCCAGCAGCTTAGATTGGGCGGAATTTTTCTATGGCTACACCTTC
CASSLDWAEFFYGYTF
>TRBJ1-3|TRBD1|many|TRBV4-2
TGTGCCAGCAGCCGCGAAACCTCCGGGACAGGGCGAAACACCATATATTTT
CASSRETSGTGRNTIYF
>TRBJ2-5|NA|NA|TRBV7-9
TGTGCCAGCAGCTTTAGCGGAACGGTAGAGACCCAGTACTTC
CASSFSGTVETQYF
>TRBJ1-1|NA|NA|TRBV12-3/TRBV12-4
TGTGCCAGCAGCCGAGCTGATTGGGGTGGCACTGAAGCTTTCTTT
CASSRADWGGTEAFF
>TRBJ1-5|NA|few|TRBV20-1
TGCAGTGCTACTGGTAGCAATCAGCCCCAGCATTTT
CSATGSNQPQHF
>TRBJ2-3|TRBD2|many|TRBV19
TGTGCCAGTAGTACCAGCGGGGGGGCGGATACGCAGTATTTT
CASSTSGGADTQYF
>TRBJ1-1|NA|few|TRBV5-5
TGTGCCAGCAGCTTGGCCTACGGTTTTGGCACTGAAGCTTTCTTT
CASSLAYGFGTEAFF
>TRBJ1-1|NA|few|TRBV2
TGTGCCAGCAGAGAGGACAGCATGAACACTGAAGCTTTCTTT
CASREDSMNTEAFF
>TRBJ2-5|NA|few|TRBV7-2
TGTGCCAGCAGCTTAGCGAGTTTACGAGAGACCCAGTACTTC
CASSLASLRETQYF